This T cell receptor (beta chain) was recorded in a study of T-cell memory formation after mild COVID-19. This clonotype was detected only a few times. The antigen is not known. General observations from the study: What remained unconfirmed was the SARS-CoV-2 specificity of second-wave clones peaking on day 37. Mostly located in CM and EM were contracting CD4+ clones, with contracting CD8+ clones located in EMRA. CD4+ bias marked clones expanding day 15 to 37, unlike balanced contracting clones. There were some responding clones in pre-infection memory, which suggested that cross-reactive memory had joined.

TCRdb ran MiXCR on the 5' RACE reads and lists one entry per CDR3 protein. Of approximately 300,000 distinct CDR3 sequences in the sample, approximately 19% were seen once. This clonotype was obtained from a young man who had mild COVID-19 (a few samples of this study predate the infection). Cell type and time point are not known. Sequences were obtained from PBMCs or a T cell subset sorted from them (not recorded which).

The CDR3 sequence is CASSLGLQGVINYGYTF. CDR3 in DNA: TGCGCCAGCAGCTTGGGCCTGCAGGGGGTTATCAACTATGGCTACACCTTC. The chain carries TRBV5-1 and TRBJ1-2, with 7 bases lining up with TRBD1. V trimming: 0 bases; J trimming: 2 bases; junction bases outside the gene matches: 10. CDR1 is SGHRS and CDR2 is YFSETQ in the germline V gene. CDR3 length: 17 amino acids.